Listed below are T cell receptor beta chains from one sample, sequenced in a study of blood T cell repertoires in COVID-19. Using immunoSEQ multiplex PCR, the repertoire was profiled, and TCRdb retains in-frame clones only, with some absent. Here the sample spans 200,000 to 250,000 clones, about 84% being singletons. The sample consisted of PBMCs or T cells enriched from blood (not recorded which). The receptors come from a man aged 60 to 75 who had recovered from COVID-19. CDR3s include the opening cysteine and the closing phenylalanine or tryptophan. A D gene is named only where the DNA matches it firmly. The size of a clone is reported for some rows only, either as once, few or many, or as a class for expanded clones.

few | TRBJ1-3 | . | TRBV5-1 | TGCGCCAGCAGCCTACCTATCGACTCTGGAAACACCATATATTTT | CASSLPIDSGNTIYF
few | TRBJ2-7 | . | TRBV18 | TGTGCCAGCTCACTTGAGGCGGACAGCTCCTACGAGCAGTACTTC | CASSLEADSSYEQYF
few | TRBJ2-1 | TRBD2 | TRBV15 | TGTGCCACCAGCAATGAGCGGGGGGTAAAAAACAATGAGCAGTTCTTC | CATSNERGVKNNEQFF
. | TRBJ2-7 | . | TRBV4-3 | TGCGCCAGCAGCCAGGGCATGCAGGGTTACGAGCAGTACTTC | CASSQGMQGYEQYF
once | TRBJ2-7 | TRBD1 | TRBV5-1 | TGCGCCAGCAGCTGGACAGGGGGCTACGAGCAGTACTTC | CASSWTGGYEQYF
once | TRBJ2-5 | . | TRBV19 | TGTGCCAGTAGTATAGAGGGTAGGGGTAAAGAGACCCAGTACTTC | CASSIEGRGKETQYF
. | TRBJ2-1 | TRBD1 | TRBV11-2 | TGTGCCAGCAGTTCCGGACAGGGATGGGCCAATGAGCAGTTCTTC | CASSSGQGWANEQFF
. | TRBJ1-1 | . | TRBV14 | TGTGCCAGCAGCCAAGATCGGTTCAGGGATCGACACAATGAAGCTTTCTTT | CASSQDRFRDRHNEAFF
. | TRBJ2-7 | . | TRBV5-1 | TGCGCCAGCAGCCCCTTGAGTGGCGGTCCCTACGAGCAGTACTTC | CASSPLSGGPYEQYF
. | TRBJ1-2 | TRBD1 | TRBV29-1 | TGCAGCGTTGAAGATCGGCGGGACAGGTTTGGCTACACCTTC | CSVEDRRDRFGYTF